Below, 3 T cell receptor beta chains from the same sample are listed, as sequenced in a study of OX40 agonist ivuxolimab in advanced cancers. TCRdb keeps only in-frame clones here, not all; method: immunoSEQ multiplex PCR. The repertoire holds 51,000 or so clones, with 88% as singletons. This specimen consisted of CD4+ or CD8+ T cells sorted from blood, obtained in a trial of the OX40 agonist ivuxolimab. The receptors here all came from an adult with an advanced solid tumor such as melanoma, head and neck, liver or kidney cancer.

V and J are TRBV5-1 and TRBJ2-3, with D unresolved. The V gene lost 4 bases and the J gene lost 6 bases, with 15 bases spanning the gap. CDR1 and CDR2 (germline): SGHRS, YFSETQ. The CDR3 is 14 residues long. CDR3 residues: CASSPRSGVDTQYF. The DNA of the CDR3 is TGCGCCAGCAGCCCCCGAAGTGGGGTCGATACGCAGTATTTT.

The J gene is TRBJ2-3, the V gene TRBV2; D ambiguous. With 3 bases removed from V and 6 bases from J, the gap between germline ends came to 7 bases. Germline CDR1 reads SNHLY; CDR2 reads FYNNEI. The CDR3 runs 12 residues. The CDR3 coding sequence is TGTGCCAGCAGTGAGAGTTTGGATACGCAGTATTTT. Encoded protein: CASSESLDTQYF.

This chain's CDR3 is CASSQTSSKTQYF. The CDR3 region has the DNA TGTGCCAGCAGCCAAACTAGTTCCAAGACCCAGTACTTC. This chain uses TRBV11-3 with TRBJ2-5; perhaps TRBD2 as D (5 bases). With 5 bases removed from V and 6 bases from J, the gap between germline ends came to 13 bases. Germline V gene data show CDR1 as SGHNT and CDR2 as YENEEA. CDR3 length: 13 residues.